This T cell receptor (beta chain) was recorded in a study of T-cell reconstitution after alpha-beta-depleted transplantation in children. The germline CDR1 and CDR2 sequences are DFQATT and SNEGSKA (reference sequence). The CDR3 contains 16 residues. Losses at the gene ends were 4 bases for V and 3 bases for J; bases not matched to a gene: 9. Unique molecular identifiers tagged the TCRbeta library. TCRdb fed the PCR reads into MiXCR, producing one record per CDR3 protein. This sample has fewer than 550,000 distinct CDR3 sequences; 16% occur once, and the top ten carry 25% to 30%. This clonotype showed up just a few times.

This TCR came from a boy in the first two years of life who had a stem cell transplant for Wiskott-Aldrich syndrome, so the T cells may come from the graft donor. The chain employs TRBV20-1 and TRBJ1-6; 7 nucleotides line up with TRBD1. Sequencing used PBMCs, mostly from graft donor cells, obtained 360 days after TCRalphabeta/CD19-depleted stem cell transplant. The CDR3 sequence is CSATGGQSFYNSPLHF. DNA for the CDR3: TGCAGTGCTACAGGGGGACAGTCCTTCTATAATTCACCCCTCCACTTT.